Listed below are T cell receptor beta chains from one sample, sequenced in a study of CD8 T cells in ankylosing spondylitis. From the 5' RACE reads, TCRdb called clonotypes with MiXCR, one entry per CDR3 protein. The sample lists around 540,000 distinct CDR3 sequences; about 12% were seen once. Sequencing was done on a sample of blood, either unsorted or a sorted T cell fraction (not recorded which). All receptors come from a male donor with ankylosing spondylitis. CDR3s include the opening cysteine and the closing phenylalanine or tryptophan. Fields, in order: D gene, CDR3 length, clone size, V gene, J gene, CDR3 DNA, CDR3 protein. The D gene is left open where the match is weak. Rows may omit the clone size; those that give it use once, few, many or a size class.

d_call: TRBD1; cdr3_length: 16; clone_size: -; v_call: TRBV7-8; j_call: TRBJ2-6; cdr3_nt: TGTGCCAGCAGCCGCGGGACAGGGTCTGGGGCCAACGTCCTGACTTTC; cdr3_aa: CASSRGTGSGANVLTF
d_call: -; cdr3_length: 19; clone_size: -; v_call: TRBV11-1; j_call: TRBJ2-7; cdr3_nt: TGTGCCAGCAGCTCATTCCGGGACACAACCACCTACTCCTCCTACGAGCAGTACTTC; cdr3_aa: CASSSFRDTTTYSSYEQYF
d_call: -; cdr3_length: 14; clone_size: many; v_call: TRBV10-3; j_call: TRBJ1-2; cdr3_nt: TGTGCCATCAGAGGCGGACGATATAACTATGGCTACACCTTC; cdr3_aa: CAIRGGRYNYGYTF
d_call: -; cdr3_length: 13; clone_size: many; v_call: TRBV12-3/TRBV12-4; j_call: TRBJ1-1; cdr3_nt: TGTGCCAGCACCCTCCGGGTTAACACTGAAGCTTTCTTT; cdr3_aa: CASTLRVNTEAFF
d_call: TRBD1; cdr3_length: 15; clone_size: -; v_call: TRBV5-1; j_call: TRBJ2-3; cdr3_nt: TGCGCCAGCAGCTTGGACAGGGGCTGGACAGATACGCAGTATTTT; cdr3_aa: CASSLDRGWTDTQYF
d_call: -; cdr3_length: 17; clone_size: -; v_call: TRBV24-1; j_call: TRBJ1-2; cdr3_nt: TGTGCCACCAGTGATCCGACCTCTGGGACGGGGACTTATGGCTACACCTTC; cdr3_aa: CATSDPTSGTGTYGYTF
d_call: -; cdr3_length: 14; clone_size: few; v_call: TRBV19; j_call: TRBJ2-1; cdr3_nt: TGTGCCAGTAGTATAGTGGCGGGACACAATGAGCAGTTCTTC; cdr3_aa: CASSIVAGHNEQFF
d_call: -; cdr3_length: 13; clone_size: many; v_call: TRBV29-1; j_call: TRBJ2-2; cdr3_nt: TGCAGCGCCAGCTTCACAGGGTCCGGGGAGCTGTTTTTT; cdr3_aa: CSASFTGSGELFF
d_call: -; cdr3_length: 16; clone_size: many; v_call: TRBV5-6; j_call: TRBJ2-6; cdr3_nt: TGTGCCAGCAGTCAGTATAGAAGCTCTGGGGCCAACGTCCTGACTTTC; cdr3_aa: CASSQYRSSGANVLTF
d_call: -; cdr3_length: 13; clone_size: few; v_call: TRBV20-1; j_call: TRBJ2-5; cdr3_nt: TGCAGTGCTACCCGGACAGTCCAAGAGACCCAGTACTTC; cdr3_aa: CSATRTVQETQYF
d_call: -; cdr3_length: 14; clone_size: -; v_call: TRBV5-8; j_call: TRBJ2-5; cdr3_nt: TGTGCCAGCAGCATCGGGACGCCACAAGAGACCCAGTACTTC; cdr3_aa: CASSIGTPQETQYF
d_call: TRBD1; cdr3_length: 13; clone_size: few; v_call: TRBV29-1; j_call: TRBJ2-7; cdr3_nt: TGCAGCGTTGCCCAGGGGGCCTCCTACGAGCAGTACTTC; cdr3_aa: CSVAQGASYEQYF